Following are 5 T cell receptor beta chains from one sample sequenced in a study of shared T cell receptors in the human thymus. Produced via immunoSEQ multiplex PCR; TCRdb's table is partial and in-frame only. The repertoire includes some 700,000 clones, roughly 90% of them detected once, and roughly 0.0097% sits in the top ten. The data were also submitted as part of a second study, on human thymus T cells.

The sample consisted of thymocytes. These receptors originate from a boy younger than two with a congenital heart defect.

The chain has TRBV4-3 and TRBJ2-1, with 9 bases fitting TRBD1. V lost 2 bases and J lost 7; bases outside the gene matches: 6. This CDR3 is built from 15 residues. Germline CDR1 LGHNA, CDR2 YSLEER. CDR3 sequence: CASSQPTGGLNEQFF. CDR3 DNA sequence: TGCGCCAGCAGCCAACCGACAGGGGGGCTGAATGAGCAGTTCTTC.

The chain carries TRBV29-1 and TRBJ2-5, with 7 bases lining up with TRBD1. Per germline, CDR1 SQVTM and CDR2 ANQGSEA. V lost 6 bases and J lost 0; bases outside the gene matches: 13. CDR3 length equals 16 residues. The CDR3 sequence: CSVDQWDSRHQETQYF. CDR3 sequence (DNA): TGCAGCGTCGATCAGTGGGACAGTCGGCACCAAGAGACCCAGTACTTC.

This clone was recorded once. The CDR3, as DNA: TGTGCCAGCAGTTACCCCCTGGGCGGGAACTCCTACGAGCAGTACTTC. This translates into CASSYPLGGNSYEQYF. The chain links TRBV6-5 to TRBJ2-7, with D maybe TRBD2 (6 bases). V lost 2 bases, J lost 0 bases, and 14 bases lay in between. This CDR3 is 16 amino acids long. From germline, CDR1 is MNHEY and CDR2 SVGAGI.

The chain uses TRBV7-2 and TRBJ2-1; D unresolved. This CDR3 has 15 residues. Trimming removed 5 bases at V and 2 bases at J, with 13 bases between. Germline V gene lookup returns CDR1 SGHTA and CDR2 FQGNSA. CDR3 nucleotide sequence: TGTGCCAGCAGCCCTGAGGTGCGGACCTACAATGAGCAGTTCTTC. This translates into CASSPEVRTYNEQFF.

The genes are TRBV11-2 and TRBJ2-1; TRBD2 matches 10 bases. The trim removed 1 base at V and 7 bases at J, leaving 7 bases unmatched. Per germline, CDR1 SGHAT and CDR2 FQNNGV. This CDR3 is 16 amino acids long. The CDR3 here is CASSLVFTSGINEQFF. DNA for the CDR3: TGTGCCAGCAGCTTAGTGTTTACTAGCGGGATTAATGAGCAGTTCTTC.